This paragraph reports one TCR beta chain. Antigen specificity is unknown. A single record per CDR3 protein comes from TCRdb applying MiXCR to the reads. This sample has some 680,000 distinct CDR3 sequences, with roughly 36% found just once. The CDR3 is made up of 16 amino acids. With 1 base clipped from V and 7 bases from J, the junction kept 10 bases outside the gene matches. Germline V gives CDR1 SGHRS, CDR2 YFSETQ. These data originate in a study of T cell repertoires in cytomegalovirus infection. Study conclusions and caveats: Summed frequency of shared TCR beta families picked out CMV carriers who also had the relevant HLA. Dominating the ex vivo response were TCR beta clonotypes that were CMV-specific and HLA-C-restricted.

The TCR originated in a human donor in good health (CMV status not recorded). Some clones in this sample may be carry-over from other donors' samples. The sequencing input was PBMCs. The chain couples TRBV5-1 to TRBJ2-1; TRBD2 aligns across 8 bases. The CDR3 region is CASSLFGGASYNEQFF. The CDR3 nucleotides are TGCGCCAGCAGCTTGTTCGGGGGGGCTTCTTATAATGAGCAGTTCTTC.